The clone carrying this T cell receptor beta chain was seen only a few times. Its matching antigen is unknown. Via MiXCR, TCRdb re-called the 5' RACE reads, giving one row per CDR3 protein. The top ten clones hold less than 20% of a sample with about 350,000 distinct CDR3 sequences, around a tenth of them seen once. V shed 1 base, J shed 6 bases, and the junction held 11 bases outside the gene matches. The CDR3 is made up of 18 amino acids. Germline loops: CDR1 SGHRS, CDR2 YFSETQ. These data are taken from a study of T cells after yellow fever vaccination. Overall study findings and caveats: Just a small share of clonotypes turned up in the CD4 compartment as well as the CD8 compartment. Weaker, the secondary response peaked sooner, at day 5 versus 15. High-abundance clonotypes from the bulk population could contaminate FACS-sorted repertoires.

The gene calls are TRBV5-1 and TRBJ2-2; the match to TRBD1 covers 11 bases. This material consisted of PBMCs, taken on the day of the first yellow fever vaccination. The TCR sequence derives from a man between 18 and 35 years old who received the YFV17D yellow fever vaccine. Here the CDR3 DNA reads TGCGCCAGCAGCTTGTATTCAGCAGGACAGGGGGCTTCCGGGGAGCTGTTTTTT. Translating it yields CASSLYSAGQGASGELFF.